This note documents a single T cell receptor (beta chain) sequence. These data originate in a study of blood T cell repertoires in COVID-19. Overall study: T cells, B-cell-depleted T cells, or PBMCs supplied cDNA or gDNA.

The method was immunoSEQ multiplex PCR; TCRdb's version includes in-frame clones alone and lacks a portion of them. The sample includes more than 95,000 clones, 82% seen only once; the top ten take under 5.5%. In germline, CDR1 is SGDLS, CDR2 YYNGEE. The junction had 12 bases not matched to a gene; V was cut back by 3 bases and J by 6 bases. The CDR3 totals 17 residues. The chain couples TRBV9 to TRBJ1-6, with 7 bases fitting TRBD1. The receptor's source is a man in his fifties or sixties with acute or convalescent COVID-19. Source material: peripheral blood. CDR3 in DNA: TGTGCCAGCAGCGCCGAGGTATGGGACAGCCTTAATTCACCCCTCCACTTT. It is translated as CASSAEVWDSLNSPLHF.